This T cell receptor beta chain was recovered during a study of radiotherapy plus CTLA-4 blockade in lung cancer (dated by TCRdb to 2017 to 2018). About the full investigation: Objective responses occurred in 18% of enrolled patients, and 30% to 35% achieved disease control. Here is what the overall study found, with its caveats: After treatment with radiotherapy and ipilimumab, TCR clones that originated in tumors expanded in peripheral blood. Early dynamic changes in blood T cell clones, together with increased serum interferon-beta after radiation, were reported as the strongest predictors of response.

Library generation was performed with the immunoSEQ multiplex PCR assay. TCRdb's version of the immuneACCESS table is confined to in-frame rearrangements and falls short of the full clone set. An unresolved V gene accounts for under half of the shortfall where checked; the remainder is of unknown origin. This sample lists tens of thousands of clones; about three quarters were detected once. The ten largest clones represent over 3% of the sample. This clone was seen just once. Its recognized antigen is unknown. No per-base quality is available; no much larger clone lies one base away. Focal radiation therapy combined with CTLA-4 blockade (ipilimumab) was tested in patients with chemo-refractory metastatic non-small-cell lung cancer. At the junction V is shortened by 0 bases and J by 4 bases, with 11 bases in between. From cysteine to phenylalanine, the CDR3 is 14 amino acids long. Only the CDR3 DNA is retained, 42 bases long and in frame from the first base. The germline V gene gives CDR1 as SGHRS and CDR2 as YFSETQ.

The chain is encoded by TRBV5-1 joined to TRBJ2-7; possibly the D gene is TRBD2, per 6 matching bases. Sample: peripheral blood, taken from a patient treated with radiotherapy plus ipilimumab. This clonotype was sampled from a human donor with non-small cell lung cancer who had stable disease on radiotherapy plus ipilimumab. CDR3 protein: CASSLANAGYEQYF. Here is the DNA: TGCGCCAGCAGCTTGGCCAACGCGGGATACGAGCAGTACTTC.